Detailed here is one T cell receptor beta chain. Its cognate antigen is unknown. The data were obtained in a study of vaccination and CD4 T cells after COVID-19. Treatment meaning: approximately nine-day PBMC culture with coronavirus spike peptide pools or control peptides (ViraFEST assay). CD4+ T-cell collection from the unexposed donor predated the COVID-19 pandemic (2011-2018). The Oncomine TCR Beta short-read assay sequenced DNA from cultured CD4+ T cells. A single record per CDR3 protein comes from TCRdb applying MiXCR to the PCR reads. Of about 2,400 distinct CDR3 sequences listed, about a fifth were seen once; the top ten hold 50%. Germline CDR1 DFQATT, CDR2 SNEGSKA (reference sequence). The V segment lost 1 base and the J segment 5 bases; nucleotides outside the gene matches: 7. The CDR3 runs to 15 residues.

This clonotype was sampled from a human donor in good health. The chain recombines TRBV20-1 with TRBJ1-4; 7 bases are a match to TRBD1. The sample taken for sequencing was CD4+ T cells from blood, cultured in vitro. In DNA form, the CDR3 reads TGCAGTGCTAGAGGCTGGGACAGACAAAATGAAAAACTGTTTTTT. It codes for CSARGWDRQNEKLFF.